These T cell receptor beta chains were read from a single sample in a study of vaccination and CD4 T cells after COVID-19. These receptors' antigens are unknown. TCRdb reprocessed the PCR reads with MiXCR, giving one entry per CDR3 protein. The table shows 11,000 or so distinct CDR3 sequences, with 58% occurring only once. The sequenced sample consisted of CD4+ T cells from blood, cultured in vitro. The receptors here all came from a human donor who had recovered from COVID-19. CDR3s include the opening cysteine and the closing phenylalanine or tryptophan. D genes are given only for firm matches. Where a row states a size, it is once, few, many or the class of an expanded clone; other rows omit it.

once,TRBJ1-5,TRBV6-1,-,CASSVLRLQPQHF,TGTGCCAGCAGTGTCCTAAGGCTTCAGCCCCAGCATTTT
-,TRBJ2-7,TRBV6-1,-,CASSAERTRSYEQYF,TGTGCCAGCAGTGCCGAGCGGACCCGCTCCTACGAGCAGTACTTC
-,TRBJ2-7,TRBV27,TRBD2,CASSWDRTSKRLGEQYF,TGTGCCAGCAGTTGGGACCGGACTAGTAAAAGACTTGGCGAGCAGTACTTC
-,TRBJ2-3,TRBV2,TRBD2,CASSERLADTDTQYF,TGTGCCAGCAGTGAACGGCTAGCGGACACAGATACGCAGTATTTT
-,TRBJ2-7,TRBV7-2,TRBD2,CASSTRTSGSQLEQYF,TGTGCCAGCAGCACACGGACTAGCGGGAGTCAGCTCGAGCAGTACTTC
-,TRBJ1-2,TRBV29-1,-,CSVDHRAQGYTF,TGCAGCGTTGACCACAGGGCTCAGGGCTACACCTTC
-,TRBJ2-5,TRBV5-3,TRBD1,CASSHTGTAQETQYF,TGTGCCAGCAGCCATACCGGGACAGCCCAAGAGACCCAGTACTTC
few,TRBJ1-4,TRBV20-1,-,CSARLPGSNNEKLFF,TGCAGTGCTAGACTCCCAGGGTCAAATAATGAAAAACTGTTTTTT
once,TRBJ2-3,TRBV6-5,TRBD2,CASSYRPSGRTRDTQYF,TGTGCCAGCAGTTACAGGCCTAGCGGGAGGACCAGGGATACGCAGTATTTT
few,TRBJ1-2,TRBV6-1,-,CASSLLTEGGYTF,TGTGCCAGCAGTCTACTGACTGAGGGCGGCTACACCTTC
few,TRBJ2-3,TRBV6-2/TRBV6-3,TRBD2,CASSYEELAGRGGTDTQYF,TGTGCCAGCAGTTACGAAGAACTAGCGGGTAGAGGTGGCACAGATACGCAGTATTTT
-,TRBJ1-2,TRBV2,TRBD1,CASRLSGTGSDYGYTF,TGTGCCAGCAGACTATCGGGGACAGGGTCTGACTATGGCTACACCTTC
-,TRBJ1-6,TRBV6-5,-,CASSYRRTLTDNSPLHF,TGTGCCAGCAGTTACCGAAGGACACTGACTGATAATTCACCCCTCCACTTT
-,TRBJ1-5,TRBV20-1,TRBD1,CSAPRGSQPQHF,TGCAGTGCTCCCAGGGGGAGCCAGCCCCAGCATTTT
-,TRBJ2-7,TRBV4-1,-,CASSQELSGRYEQYF,TGCGCCAGCAGCCAAGAATTGAGCGGGCGCTACGAGCAGTACTTC
-,TRBJ1-5,TRBV28,-,CASSLDSNQPQHF,TGTGCCAGCAGCTTGGACAGCAATCAGCCCCAGCATTTT
once,TRBJ2-5,TRBV30,TRBD2,CAWRSSGSTQYF,TGTGCCTGGAGGTCTAGCGGGAGTACCCAGTACTTC
-,TRBJ2-3,TRBV9,-,CASSEPSAGDTQYF,TGTGCCAGCAGCGAACCGAGCGCGGGGGATACGCAGTATTTT
-,TRBJ2-5,TRBV5-1,-,CASSNQETQYF,TGCGCCAGCAGCAACCAAGAGACCCAGTACTTC
-,TRBJ2-1,TRBV15,-,CATSRKTGWNEQFF,TGTGCCACCAGCCGGAAGACGGGTTGGAATGAGCAGTTCTTC
-,TRBJ2-1,TRBV6-5,TRBD2,CASRTRGVDHNEQFF,TGTGCCAGCCGTACTCGGGGGGTAGACCACAATGAGCAGTTCTTC
medium-sized,TRBJ1-5,TRBV6-2/TRBV6-3,TRBD1,CASRTAQTGSNQPQHF,TGTGCCAGCAGAACCGCCCAGACAGGGTCGAATCAGCCCCAGCATTTT
few,TRBJ1-5,TRBV20-1,-,CSARGPRNQPQHF,TGCAGTGCACGGGGACCGAGAAATCAGCCCCAGCATTTT
few,TRBJ1-5,TRBV7-2,TRBD1,CASSLDTGANQPQHF,TGTGCCAGCAGCTTAGACACAGGGGCCAATCAGCCCCAGCATTTT
-,TRBJ1-1,TRBV9,TRBD1,CASSERTGDEAFF,TGTGCCAGCAGTGAGAGGACAGGGGATGAAGCTTTCTTT
-,TRBJ2-3,TRBV6-2/TRBV6-3,TRBD2,CASRSSSGSLDTQYF,TGTGCCAGCCGGTCGTCGAGCGGGAGTTTAGATACGCAGTATTTT
-,TRBJ1-1,TRBV6-1,-,CASTPQRLNTEAFF,TGTGCCAGCACTCCTCAGAGATTGAACACTGAAGCTTTCTTT
-,TRBJ2-3,TRBV20-1,-,CSARGALQQYF,TGCAGTGCTAGAGGGGCCTTGCAGCAGTATTTT
once,TRBJ2-1,TRBV20-1,TRBD2,CSAARGMGYNEQFF,TGCAGTGCCGCGCGGGGGATGGGTTACAATGAGCAGTTCTTC
few,TRBJ2-7,TRBV20-1,TRBD1,CSSDAGQGTSEQYF,TGCAGCTCGGACGCGGGACAGGGGACCAGCGAGCAGTACTTC
-,TRBJ2-3,TRBV28,-,CASSLMGSTDTQYF,TGTGCCAGCAGTTTAATGGGAAGCACAGATACGCAGTATTTT
-,TRBJ2-1,TRBV6-4,-,CASSDGSSYNEQFF,TGTGCCAGCAGTGACGGGAGCTCCTACAATGAGCAGTTCTTC
-,TRBJ2-5,TRBV6-2/TRBV6-3,TRBD1,CASSPTGEGETQYF,TGTGCCAGCAGCCCTACAGGGGAAGGAGAGACCCAGTACTTC
-,TRBJ2-7,TRBV6-5,-,CASSYSSPGWSEQYF,TGTGCCAGCAGTTACTCGAGCCCAGGGTGGTCTGAGCAGTACTTC
-,TRBJ1-5,TRBV2,-,CASTNSNQPQHF,TGTGCCAGCACCAATAGCAATCAGCCCCAGCATTTT
-,TRBJ2-7,TRBV29-1,TRBD2,CSVEREGYEQYF,TGCAGCGTTGAACGGGAGGGCTACGAGCAGTACTTC
once,TRBJ2-1,TRBV5-4,-,CASSRYNEQFF,TGTGCCAGCAGCAGATACAATGAGCAGTTCTTC
-,TRBJ2-7,TRBV6-1,TRBD2,CASSLAGGPYEQYF,TGTGCCAGCAGTCTAGCGGGAGGACCCTACGAGCAGTACTTC
-,TRBJ1-6,TRBV5-8,-,CASSLNGGLLHF,TGTGCCAGCAGCCTGAACGGAGGCCTCCTCCACTTT
once,TRBJ2-1,TRBV28,-,CASSSGHSNEQFF,TGTGCCAGCAGTTCTGGACATTCCAATGAGCAGTTCTTC